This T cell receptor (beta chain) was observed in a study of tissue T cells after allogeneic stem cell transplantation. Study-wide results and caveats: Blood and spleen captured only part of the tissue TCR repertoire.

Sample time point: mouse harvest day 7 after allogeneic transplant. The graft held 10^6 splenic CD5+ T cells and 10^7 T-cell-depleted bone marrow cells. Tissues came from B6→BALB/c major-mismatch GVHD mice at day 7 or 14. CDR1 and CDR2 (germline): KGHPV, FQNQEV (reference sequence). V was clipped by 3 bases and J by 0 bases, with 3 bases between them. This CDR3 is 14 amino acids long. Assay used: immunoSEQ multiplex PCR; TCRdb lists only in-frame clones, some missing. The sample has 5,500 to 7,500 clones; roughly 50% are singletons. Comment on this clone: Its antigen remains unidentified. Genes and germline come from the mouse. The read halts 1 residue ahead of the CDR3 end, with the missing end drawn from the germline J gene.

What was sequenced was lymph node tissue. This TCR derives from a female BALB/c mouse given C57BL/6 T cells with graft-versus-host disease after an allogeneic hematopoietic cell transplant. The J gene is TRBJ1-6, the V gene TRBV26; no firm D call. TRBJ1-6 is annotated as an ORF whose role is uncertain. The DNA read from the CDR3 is TGTGCCAGCAGTCTTGGTTCCTATAATTCGCCCCTCTAC. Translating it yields CASSLGSYNSPLY. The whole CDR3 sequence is CASSLGSYNSPLYF.